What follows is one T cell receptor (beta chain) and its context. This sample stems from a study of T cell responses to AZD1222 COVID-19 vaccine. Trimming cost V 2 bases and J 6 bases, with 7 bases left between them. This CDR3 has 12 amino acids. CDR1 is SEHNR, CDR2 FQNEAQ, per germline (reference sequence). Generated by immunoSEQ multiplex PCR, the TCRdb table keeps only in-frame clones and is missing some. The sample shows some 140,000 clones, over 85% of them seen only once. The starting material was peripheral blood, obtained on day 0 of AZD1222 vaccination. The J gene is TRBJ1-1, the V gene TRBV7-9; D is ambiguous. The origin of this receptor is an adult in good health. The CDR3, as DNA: TGTGCCAGCAGCTTAAGTTTCGCTGAAGCTTTCTTT. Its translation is CASSLSFAEAFF.